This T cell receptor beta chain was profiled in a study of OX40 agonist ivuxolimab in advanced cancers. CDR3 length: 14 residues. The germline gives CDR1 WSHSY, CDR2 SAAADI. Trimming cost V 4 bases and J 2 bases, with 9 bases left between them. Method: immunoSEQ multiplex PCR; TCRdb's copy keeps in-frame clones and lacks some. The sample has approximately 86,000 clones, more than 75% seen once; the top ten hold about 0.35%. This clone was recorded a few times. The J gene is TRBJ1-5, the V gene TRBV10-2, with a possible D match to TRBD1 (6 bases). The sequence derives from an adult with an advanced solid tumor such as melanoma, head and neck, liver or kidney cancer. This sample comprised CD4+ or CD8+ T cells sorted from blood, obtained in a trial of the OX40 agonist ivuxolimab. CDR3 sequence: CASSVAGGNQPQHF. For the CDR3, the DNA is TGCGCCAGCAGTGTGGCAGGGGGCAATCAGCCCCAGCATTTT.